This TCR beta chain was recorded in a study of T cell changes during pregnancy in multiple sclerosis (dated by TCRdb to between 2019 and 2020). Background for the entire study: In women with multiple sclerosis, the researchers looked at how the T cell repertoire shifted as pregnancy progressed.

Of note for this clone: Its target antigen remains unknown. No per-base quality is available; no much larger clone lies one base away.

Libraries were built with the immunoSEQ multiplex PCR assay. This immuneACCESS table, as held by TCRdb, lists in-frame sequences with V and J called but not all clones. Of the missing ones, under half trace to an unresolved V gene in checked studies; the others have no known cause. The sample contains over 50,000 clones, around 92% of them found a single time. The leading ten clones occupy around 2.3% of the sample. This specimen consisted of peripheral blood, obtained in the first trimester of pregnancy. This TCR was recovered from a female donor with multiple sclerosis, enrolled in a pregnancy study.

In nucleotide form, the sequence is TGTGCCAGCAGCTTGGCCGCCTGGACAGAAATGAATGAAAAACTGTTTTTT. Protein translation: CASSLAAWTEMNEKLFF. The sequence is built from TRBV5-6 and TRBJ1-4; D gene: possibly TRBD1, on 6 matching bases. The CDR3 runs 17 residues from the cysteine to the phenylalanine. Kept here is only the CDR3 DNA, which spans 51 bases and is read in frame from base 1. In the germline V gene, CDR1 corresponds to SGHDT and CDR2 to YYEEEE. V is reduced by 0 bases and J by 5 bases, leaving a spacing of 17 bases between them.